These 17 T cell receptor beta chains were all obtained from the same sample, sequenced in a study of blood T cell repertoires in COVID-19. The data were produced by immunoSEQ multiplex PCR, yet TCRdb's version contains in-frame clones alone and is incomplete. The sample shows about 130,000 clones, about 86% of them seen only once. The sample comprised peripheral blood. The source of these receptors is a woman aged 50 to 60 who had recovered from COVID-19.

This clone was picked up a small number of times. The rearrangement uses TRBV7-9 and TRBJ1-2; the match to TRBD1 covers 10 bases. This CDR3 is built from 15 residues. CDR1 and CDR2 (germline): SEHNR, FQNEAQ (reference sequence). Trimming at V came to 4 bases and at J to 4 bases, leaving 6 bases not matched to a gene. CDR3 sequence (DNA): TGTGCCAGCAGCTCGGGGACAGGGGATACCTATGGCTACACCTTC. Protein product: CASSSGTGDTYGYTF.

J is TRBJ1-1 and V is TRBV18; D ambiguous. Germline loops: CDR1 KGHSH, CDR2 LQKENI. The CDR3 runs to 15 residues. The ends were cut back, 3 bases at V and 1 base at J, with 12 bases in the middle. CDR3: CASSPGLGKNTEAFF. CDR3 DNA sequence: TGTGCCAGCTCACCTGGACTGGGGAAGAACACTGAAGCTTTCTTT.

This chain connects TRBV19 to TRBJ1-2; no reliable D call. Deletions cut 10 bases from V and 4 bases from J, with 16 bases between. Germline V CDR1 and CDR2: LNHDA, SQIVND (reference sequence). The CDR3 spans 13 residues. The DNA for the CDR3 is TGTGCCACCCGGGGAGGAAACCGCTATGGCTACACCTTC. Translated, it gives CATRGGNRYGYTF.

The V gene is TRBV6-1, the J gene TRBJ1-5; TRBD1 is a possible D gene (6 bases). This CDR3 is built from 17 residues. Germline V lookup: CDR1 MNHNS, CDR2 SASEGT. Trimming cost V 0 bases and J 2 bases, with 14 bases left between them. In DNA form, the CDR3 reads TGTGCCAGCAGTGAAGCGCCAGGGGAGGGAGGCAATCAGCCCCAGCATTTT. Translating gives CASSEAPGEGGNQPQHF.

This rearrangement joins TRBV27 to TRBJ2-1; TRBD2 might be the D (6 bases). The CDR3 contains 15 residues. V was clipped by 3 bases and J by 0 bases, with 9 bases between them. The germline CDR1 and CDR2 sequences are MNHEY and SMNVEV (reference sequence). CDR3 nucleotide sequence: TGTGCCAGCAGTTTCTGGGGGGACTCCTACAATGAGCAGTTCTTC. Amino acid sequence: CASSFWGDSYNEQFF.

This chain connects TRBV5-1 to TRBJ1-1, with D uncertain. V shed 3 bases and J shed 1 base, with 13 bases lying between them. The CDR3 covers 15 residues. CDR1 SGHRS and CDR2 YFSETQ come from the germline V gene. The chain's CDR3 is CASSSYAGRNTEAFF. Written as DNA, the CDR3 is TGCGCCAGCAGCTCGTATGCGGGTCGGAACACTGAAGCTTTCTTT.

The chain uses TRBV28 and TRBJ1-1; TRBD1 might be the D (6 bases). CDR3 length: 15 amino acids. V gave up 5 bases and J gave up 4 bases, with 17 bases separating them. Germline loops: CDR1 MDHEN, CDR2 SYDVKM. This CDR3 is CASSRPQGWVTEAFF. The CDR3 DNA sequence: TGTGCCAGCAGTAGACCACAGGGCTGGGTCACTGAAGCTTTCTTT.

This chain connects TRBV28 to TRBJ2-7; 10 bases line up with TRBD2. CDR3 size: 13 residues. Germline loops: CDR1 MDHEN, CDR2 SYDVKM. V was clipped by 8 bases and J by 3 bases; unmatched bases: 4. The CDR3 nucleotides are TGTGCCAGCGCTAGCGGGGGCGGCTACGAGCAGTACTTC. It encodes CASASGGGYEQYF. Combining the CDR3 with reference TRBV28 and TRBJ2-7 gives the whole variable domain DVKVTQSSRYLVKRTGEKVFLECVQDMDHENMFWYRQDPGLGLRLIYFSYDVKMKEKGDIPEGYSVSREKKERFSLILESASTNQTSMYLCASASGGGYEQYFGPGTRLTVT.

The chain joins TRBV5-1 to TRBJ1-5, with 8 positions matching TRBD1. Germline V CDR1 and CDR2: SGHRS, YFSETQ. The CDR3 is made up of 15 amino acids. V lost 3 bases, J lost 3 bases, and 5 bases stayed unmatched. Written as DNA, the CDR3 is TGCGCCAGCAGCTCGGGACAGGCGACCAATCAGCCCCAGCATTTT. It translates to CASSSGQATNQPQHF.

The table lists this clone with a count of one. The chain recombines TRBV14 with TRBJ2-7, with D maybe TRBD2 (5 bases). The CDR3 is 14 amino acids. Trimming took off 5 bases at V and 0 bases at J, with 11 bases between the two ends. The germline CDR1 and CDR2 sequences are SGHDN and FVKESK. The CDR3 DNA reads as TGTGCCAGCAGCATACGAGGGCACTCCTACGAGCAGTACTTC. Translating gives CASSIRGHSYEQYF.

This clone is a singleton in its sample. The chain carries TRBV6-5 and TRBJ2-7; TRBD2 matches at 8 bases. The V and J ends lost 0 bases and 5 bases, in that order; junction bases with no gene match: 6. Germline CDR1 is MNHEY and CDR2 is SVGAGI. The CDR3 consists of 15 residues. The CDR3 loop reads CASSYSGTRIDEQYF. The CDR3 DNA is TGTGCCAGCAGTTACTCGGGGACTAGGATCGACGAGCAGTACTTC.

The chain combines TRBV5-4 with TRBJ2-1, with TRBD1 identical over 9 bases. Germline values: CDR1 SGHNT, CDR2 YYREEE (reference sequence). This CDR3 contains 16 residues. The trim removed 4 bases at V and 1 base at J, leaving 6 bases unmatched. The CDR3, as DNA: TGTGCCAGCAGCGTTGAACAGGGGGCGTCCTACAATGAGCAGTTCTTC. It specifies CASSVEQGASYNEQFF.

The rearrangement uses TRBV7-3 and TRBJ1-1, with D uncertain. Per the germline V gene, CDR1 is SGHTA and CDR2 is FQGTGA. CDR3 length: 14 residues. V dropped 2 bases and J dropped 5 bases, with 12 bases sitting between them. DNA for the CDR3: TGTGCCAGCAGCTTATATTTCACGGGGACTGAAGCTTTCTTT. As protein: CASSLYFTGTEAFF.

This clone was detected only a few times. V gene TRBV11-3 combines with J gene TRBJ1-3; 8 nucleotides agree with TRBD1. CDR1 and CDR2 (germline): SGHNT, YENEEA. The CDR3 extends over 14 amino acids. V lost 5 bases to trimming and J lost 4 bases; unmatched junction nucleotides: 4. CDR3 sequence: CASSRTGRGNTIYF. CDR3 nucleotides: TGTGCCAGCAGCCGGACAGGGCGGGGAAACACCATATATTTT. The complete variable domain, with remaining parts taken from reference TRBV11-3 and TRBJ1-3, reads EAGVVQSPRYKIIEKKQPVAFWCNPISGHNTLYWYLQNLGQGPELLIRYENEEAVDDSQLPKDRFSAERLKGVDSTLKIQPAELGDSAVYLCASSRTGRGNTIYFGEGSWLTVV.

The V gene is TRBV18, the J gene TRBJ1-1, with 8 bases fitting TRBD1. CDR1 is KGHSH and CDR2 is LQKENI in the germline V gene. V shed 0 bases, J shed 9 bases, and the junction held 6 bases outside the gene matches. The CDR3 totals 14 residues. CDR3 sequence: CASSPPWTGIKAFF. CDR3 nucleotides: TGTGCCAGCTCACCACCGTGGACAGGGATAAAAGCTTTCTTT.

The chain employs TRBV2 and TRBJ1-6, with TRBD1 matching 9 bases. CDR3 length: 15 amino acids. After removal of 7 bases from V and 7 bases from J, the junction contained 8 bases not matched to a gene. Per germline, CDR1 SNHLY and CDR2 FYNNEI. CDR3 sequence reads: CASTARDRVNSPLHF. The DNA of the CDR3 is TGTGCCAGCACCGCCAGGGACAGGGTGAATTCACCCCTCCACTTT.

V usage is TRBV28 and J usage is TRBJ1-6; a weak D match, TRBD1 (5 bases). With 6 bases removed from V and 4 bases from J, the gap between germline ends came to 10 bases. The CDR3 consists of 14 residues. Germline-derived CDR1 and CDR2 are MDHEN and SYDVKM. Written as DNA, the CDR3 is TGTGCCAGCAGGTCGCGACAGTATAATTCACCCCTCCACTTT. Encoded protein: CASRSRQYNSPLHF.